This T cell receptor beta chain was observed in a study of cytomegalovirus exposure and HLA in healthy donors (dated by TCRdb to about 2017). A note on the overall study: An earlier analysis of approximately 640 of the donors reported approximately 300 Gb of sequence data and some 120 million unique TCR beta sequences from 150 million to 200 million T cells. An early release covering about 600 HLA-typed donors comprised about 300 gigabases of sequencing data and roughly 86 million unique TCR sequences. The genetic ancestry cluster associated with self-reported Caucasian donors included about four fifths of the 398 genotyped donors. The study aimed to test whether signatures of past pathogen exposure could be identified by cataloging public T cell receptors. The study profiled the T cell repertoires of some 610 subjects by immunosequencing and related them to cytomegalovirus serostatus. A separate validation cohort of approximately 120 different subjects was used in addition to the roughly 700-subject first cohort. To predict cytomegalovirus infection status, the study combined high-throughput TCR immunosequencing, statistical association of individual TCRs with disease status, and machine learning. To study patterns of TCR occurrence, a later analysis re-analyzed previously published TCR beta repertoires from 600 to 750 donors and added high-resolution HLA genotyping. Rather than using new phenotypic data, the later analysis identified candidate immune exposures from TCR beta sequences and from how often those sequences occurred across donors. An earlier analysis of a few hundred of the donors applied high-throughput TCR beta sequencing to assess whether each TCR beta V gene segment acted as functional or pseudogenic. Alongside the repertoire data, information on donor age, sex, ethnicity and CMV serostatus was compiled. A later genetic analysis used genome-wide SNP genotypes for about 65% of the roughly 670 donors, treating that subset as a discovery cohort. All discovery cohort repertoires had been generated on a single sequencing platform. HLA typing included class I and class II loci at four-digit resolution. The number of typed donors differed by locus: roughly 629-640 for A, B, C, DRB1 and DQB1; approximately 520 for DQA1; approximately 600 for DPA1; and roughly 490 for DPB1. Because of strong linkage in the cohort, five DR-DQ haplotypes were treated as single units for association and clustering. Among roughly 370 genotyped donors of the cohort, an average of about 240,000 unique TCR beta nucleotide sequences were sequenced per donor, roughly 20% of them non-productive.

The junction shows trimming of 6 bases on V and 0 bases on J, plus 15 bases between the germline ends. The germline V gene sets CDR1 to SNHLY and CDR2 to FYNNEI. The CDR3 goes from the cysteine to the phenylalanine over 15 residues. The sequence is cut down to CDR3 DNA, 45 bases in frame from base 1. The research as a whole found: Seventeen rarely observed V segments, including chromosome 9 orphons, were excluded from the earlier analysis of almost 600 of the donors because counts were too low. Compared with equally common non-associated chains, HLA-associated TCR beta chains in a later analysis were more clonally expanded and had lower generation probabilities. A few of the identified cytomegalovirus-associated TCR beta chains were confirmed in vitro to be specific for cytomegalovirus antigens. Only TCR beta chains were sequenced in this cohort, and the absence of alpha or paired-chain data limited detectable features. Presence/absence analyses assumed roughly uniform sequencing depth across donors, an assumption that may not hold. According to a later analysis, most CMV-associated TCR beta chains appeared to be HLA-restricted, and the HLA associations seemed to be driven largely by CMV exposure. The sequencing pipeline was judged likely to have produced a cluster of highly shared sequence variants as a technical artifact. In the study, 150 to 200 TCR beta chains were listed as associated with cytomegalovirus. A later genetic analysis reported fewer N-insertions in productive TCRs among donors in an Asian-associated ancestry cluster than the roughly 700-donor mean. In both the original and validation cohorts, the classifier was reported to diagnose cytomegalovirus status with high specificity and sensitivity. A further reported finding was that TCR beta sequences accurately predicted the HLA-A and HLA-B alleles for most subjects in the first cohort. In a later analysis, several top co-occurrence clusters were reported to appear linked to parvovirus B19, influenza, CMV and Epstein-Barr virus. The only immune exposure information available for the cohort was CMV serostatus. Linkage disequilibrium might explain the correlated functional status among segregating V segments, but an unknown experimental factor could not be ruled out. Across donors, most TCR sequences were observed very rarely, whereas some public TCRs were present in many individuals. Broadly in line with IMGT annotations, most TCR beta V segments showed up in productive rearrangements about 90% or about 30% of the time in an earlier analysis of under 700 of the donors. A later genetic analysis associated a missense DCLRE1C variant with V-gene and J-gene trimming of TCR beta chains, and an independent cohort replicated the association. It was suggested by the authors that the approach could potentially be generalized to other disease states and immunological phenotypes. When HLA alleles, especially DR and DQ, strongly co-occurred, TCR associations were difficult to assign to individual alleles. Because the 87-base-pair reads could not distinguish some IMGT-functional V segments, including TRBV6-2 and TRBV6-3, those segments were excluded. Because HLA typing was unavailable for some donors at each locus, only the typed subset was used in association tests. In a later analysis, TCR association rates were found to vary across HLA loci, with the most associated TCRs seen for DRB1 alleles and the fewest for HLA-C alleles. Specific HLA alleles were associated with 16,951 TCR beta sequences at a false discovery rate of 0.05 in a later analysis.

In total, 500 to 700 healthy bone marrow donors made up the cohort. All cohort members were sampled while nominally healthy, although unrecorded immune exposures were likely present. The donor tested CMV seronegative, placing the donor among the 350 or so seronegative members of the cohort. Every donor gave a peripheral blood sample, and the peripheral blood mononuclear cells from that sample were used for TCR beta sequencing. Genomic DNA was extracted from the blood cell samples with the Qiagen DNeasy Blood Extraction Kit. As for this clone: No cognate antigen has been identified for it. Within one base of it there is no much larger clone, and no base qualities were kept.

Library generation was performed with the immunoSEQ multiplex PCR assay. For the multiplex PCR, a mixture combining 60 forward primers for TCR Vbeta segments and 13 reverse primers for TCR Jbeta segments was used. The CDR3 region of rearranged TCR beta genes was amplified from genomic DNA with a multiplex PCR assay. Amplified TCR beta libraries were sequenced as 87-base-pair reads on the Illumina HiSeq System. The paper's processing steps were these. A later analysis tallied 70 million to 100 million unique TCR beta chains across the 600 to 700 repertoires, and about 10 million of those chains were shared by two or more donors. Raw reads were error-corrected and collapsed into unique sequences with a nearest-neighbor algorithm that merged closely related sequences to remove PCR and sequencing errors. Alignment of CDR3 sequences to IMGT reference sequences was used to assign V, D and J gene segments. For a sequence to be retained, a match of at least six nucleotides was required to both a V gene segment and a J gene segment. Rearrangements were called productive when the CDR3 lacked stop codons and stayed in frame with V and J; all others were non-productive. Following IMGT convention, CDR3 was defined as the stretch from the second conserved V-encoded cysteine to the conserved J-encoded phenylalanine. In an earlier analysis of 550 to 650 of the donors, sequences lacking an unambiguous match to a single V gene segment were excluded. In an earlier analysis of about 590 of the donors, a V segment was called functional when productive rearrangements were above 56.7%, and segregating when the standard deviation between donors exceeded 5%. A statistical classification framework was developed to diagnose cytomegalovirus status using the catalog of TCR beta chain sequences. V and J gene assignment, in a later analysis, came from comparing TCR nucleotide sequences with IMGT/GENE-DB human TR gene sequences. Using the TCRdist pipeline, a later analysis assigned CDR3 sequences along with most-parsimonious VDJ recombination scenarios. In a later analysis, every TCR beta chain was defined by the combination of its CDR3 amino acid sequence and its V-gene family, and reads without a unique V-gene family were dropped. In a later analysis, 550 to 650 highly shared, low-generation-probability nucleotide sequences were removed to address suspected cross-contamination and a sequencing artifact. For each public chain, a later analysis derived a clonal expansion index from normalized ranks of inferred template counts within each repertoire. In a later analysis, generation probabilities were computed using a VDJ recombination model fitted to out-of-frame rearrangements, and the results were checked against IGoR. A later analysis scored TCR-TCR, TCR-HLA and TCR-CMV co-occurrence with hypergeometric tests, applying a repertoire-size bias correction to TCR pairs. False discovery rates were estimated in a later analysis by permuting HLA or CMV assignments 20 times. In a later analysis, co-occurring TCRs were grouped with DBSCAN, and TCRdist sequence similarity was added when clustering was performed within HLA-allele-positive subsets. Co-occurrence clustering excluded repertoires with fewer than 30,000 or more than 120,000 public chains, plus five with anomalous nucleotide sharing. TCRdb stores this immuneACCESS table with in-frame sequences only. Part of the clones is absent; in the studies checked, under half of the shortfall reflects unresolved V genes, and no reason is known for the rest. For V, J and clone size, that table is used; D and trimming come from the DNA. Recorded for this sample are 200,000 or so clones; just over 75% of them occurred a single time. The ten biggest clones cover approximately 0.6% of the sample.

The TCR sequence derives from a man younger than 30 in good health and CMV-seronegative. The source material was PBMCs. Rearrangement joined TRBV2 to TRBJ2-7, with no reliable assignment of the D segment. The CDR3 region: CASRSNTQRSYEQYF. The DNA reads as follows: TGTGCCAGCAGATCAAATACCCAGCGCTCCTACGAGCAGTACTTC.